These T cell receptor beta chains were read from a single sample in a study of T-cell reconstitution after alpha-beta-depleted transplantation in children. TCRdb re-called the PCR reads with MiXCR, one entry per CDR3 protein. The sample holds about 300,000 distinct CDR3 sequences, about 9.4% seen once. The source was PBMCs, collected before TCRalphabeta/CD19-depleted stem cell transplant. The receptors shown here come from a boy in the first two years of life with acute myeloid leukemia, due to receive a stem cell transplant. The CDR3 runs from the conserved cysteine through the conserved F or W. D genes are given only for firm matches. The size of a clone is reported for some rows only, either as once, few or many, or as a class for expanded clones.

abundance	d_gene	j_gene	v_gene	len	CDR3aa	CDR3nt
many	NA	TRBJ2-3	TRBV20-1	14	CSASEGGGTDTQYF	TGCAGTGCTAGTGAGGGGGGCGGGACAGATACGCAGTATTTT
many	NA	TRBJ2-1	TRBV18	11	CASSPDNEQFF	TGTGCCAGCTCACCGGACAATGAGCAGTTCTTC
NA	TRBD2	TRBJ2-7	TRBV6-1	15	CASRPLVAGSYEQYF	TGTGCCAGCAGGCCCCTGGTAGCGGGAAGCTACGAGCAGTACTTC
many	TRBD2	TRBJ2-7	TRBV20-1	15	CSARDISGGDYEQYF	TGCAGTGCTAGAGATATCAGCGGGGGGGACTACGAGCAGTACTTC
many	TRBD1	TRBJ2-5	TRBV24-1	17	CATSDLSSGTGGETQYF	TGTGCCACCAGTGATTTGAGCTCCGGGACAGGGGGAGAGACCCAGTACTTC
few	TRBD2	TRBJ2-3	TRBV4-3	18	CASSQYSSGPFLTDTQYF	TGCGCCAGCAGCCAATACTCTAGCGGCCCTTTCCTCACAGATACGCAGTATTTT
many	NA	TRBJ2-2	TRBV5-5	15	CASSLLPTGPGELFF	TGTGCCAGCAGCTTGCTCCCGACAGGACCCGGGGAGCTGTTTTTT
many	TRBD2	TRBJ2-1	TRBV7-3	16	CASSLPAGAPYNEQFF	TGTGCCAGCAGCTTACCAGCGGGGGCCCCTTACAATGAGCAGTTCTTC
many	NA	TRBJ2-7	TRBV29-1	13	CSVGLDRDYEQYF	TGCAGCGTTGGCTTGGACAGAGACTACGAGCAGTACTTC
many	NA	TRBJ1-5	TRBV5-1	15	CASSLEGSRNQPQHF	TGCGCCAGCAGCTTAGAGGGTAGTCGCAATCAGCCCCAGCATTTT
few	NA	TRBJ2-1	TRBV20-1	17	CSARDEVGGNAYNEQFF	TGCAGTGCTAGAGATGAAGTAGGCGGGAACGCCTACAATGAGCAGTTCTTC
NA	TRBD2	TRBJ2-2	TRBV12-3/TRBV12-4	19	CASRRGRRPGLADTGELFF	TGTGCCAGCAGACGCGGGAGGCGACCGGGACTAGCGGACACCGGGGAGCTGTTTTTT
many	TRBD1	TRBJ2-3	TRBV11-3	16	CASSSYRDRATDTQYF	TGTGCCAGCAGCTCTTACCGGGACAGGGCAACAGATACGCAGTATTTT
many	NA	TRBJ2-3	TRBV18	17	CASSPPGSRSLTDTQYF	TGTGCCAGCTCACCACCGGGGTCCCGTTCGCTCACAGATACGCAGTATTTT
many	NA	TRBJ2-7	TRBV12-3/TRBV12-4	14	CASSPGRTPYEQYF	TGTGCCAGCAGCCCCGGACGAACCCCGTACGAGCAGTACTTC
many	NA	TRBJ2-6	TRBV12-3/TRBV12-4	12	CASSRVLRVLTF	TGTGCCAGCAGCCGGGTTTTAAGGGTCCTGACTTTC
many	TRBD1	TRBJ1-2	TRBV6-1	13	CASSRDRSAGYTF	TGTGCCAGCAGCCGGGACAGGTCTGCTGGCTACACCTTC
many	NA	TRBJ2-7	TRBV5-1	12	CASRDSPYEQYF	TGCGCCAGCAGGGACAGCCCCTACGAGCAGTACTTC
NA	TRBD1	TRBJ1-1	TRBV7-9	14	CASSAGDRGTEAFF	TGTGCCAGCAGCGCCGGGGACAGGGGCACTGAAGCTTTCTTT
many	NA	TRBJ2-7	TRBV7-9	15	CASSLVGQGVGEQYF	TGTGCCAGCAGCTTAGTAGGCCAGGGTGTAGGCGAGCAGTACTTC
many	NA	TRBJ2-7	TRBV20-1	14	CSARTGERPYEQYF	TGCAGTGCTCGGACTGGCGAAAGGCCCTACGAGCAGTACTTC
many	NA	TRBJ2-7	TRBV15	13	CATSRDGSYEQYF	TGTGCCACCAGCAGAGACGGCTCCTACGAGCAGTACTTC
NA	NA	TRBJ1-1	TRBV27	13	CASSLRGATEAFF	TGTGCCAGCAGTTTACGCGGAGCCACTGAAGCTTTCTTT